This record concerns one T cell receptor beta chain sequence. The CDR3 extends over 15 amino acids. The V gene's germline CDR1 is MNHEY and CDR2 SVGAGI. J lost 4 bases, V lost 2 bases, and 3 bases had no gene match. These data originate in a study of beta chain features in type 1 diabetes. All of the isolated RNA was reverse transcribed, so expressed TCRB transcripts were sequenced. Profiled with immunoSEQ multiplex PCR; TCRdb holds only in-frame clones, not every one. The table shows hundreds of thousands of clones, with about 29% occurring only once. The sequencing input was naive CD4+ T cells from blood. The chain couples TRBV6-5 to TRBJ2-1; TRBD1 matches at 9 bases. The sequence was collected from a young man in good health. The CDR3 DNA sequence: TGTGCCAGCAGTTACCTAGGGACAGGGTACAATGAGCAGTTCTTC. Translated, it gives CASSYLGTGYNEQFF.